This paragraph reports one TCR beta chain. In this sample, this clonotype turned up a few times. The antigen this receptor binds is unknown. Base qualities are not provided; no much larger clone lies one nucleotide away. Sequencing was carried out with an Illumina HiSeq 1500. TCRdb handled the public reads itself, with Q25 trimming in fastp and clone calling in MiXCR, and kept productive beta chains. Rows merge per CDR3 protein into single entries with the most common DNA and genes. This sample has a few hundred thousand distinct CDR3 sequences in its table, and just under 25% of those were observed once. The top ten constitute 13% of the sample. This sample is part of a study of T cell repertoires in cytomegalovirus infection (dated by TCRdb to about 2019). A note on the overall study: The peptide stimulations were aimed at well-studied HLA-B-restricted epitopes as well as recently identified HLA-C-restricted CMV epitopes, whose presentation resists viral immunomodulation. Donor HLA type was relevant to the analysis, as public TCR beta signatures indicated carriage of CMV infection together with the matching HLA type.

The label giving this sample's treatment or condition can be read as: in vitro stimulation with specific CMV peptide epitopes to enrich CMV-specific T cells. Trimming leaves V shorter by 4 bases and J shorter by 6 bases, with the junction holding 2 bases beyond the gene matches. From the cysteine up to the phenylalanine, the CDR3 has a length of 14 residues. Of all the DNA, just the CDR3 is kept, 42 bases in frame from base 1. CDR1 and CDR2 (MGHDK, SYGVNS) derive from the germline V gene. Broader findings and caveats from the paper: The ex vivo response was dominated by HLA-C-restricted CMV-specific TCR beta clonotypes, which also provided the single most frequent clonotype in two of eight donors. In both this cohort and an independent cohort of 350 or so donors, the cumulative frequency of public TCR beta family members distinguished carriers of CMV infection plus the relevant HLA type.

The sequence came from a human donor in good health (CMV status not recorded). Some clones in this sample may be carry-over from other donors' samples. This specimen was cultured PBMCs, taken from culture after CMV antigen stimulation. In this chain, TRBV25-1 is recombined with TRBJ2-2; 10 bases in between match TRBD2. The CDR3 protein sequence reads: CASSGLAGAGELFF. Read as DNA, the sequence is TGTGCCAGCAGTGGACTAGCGGGCGCCGGGGAGCTGTTTTTT.